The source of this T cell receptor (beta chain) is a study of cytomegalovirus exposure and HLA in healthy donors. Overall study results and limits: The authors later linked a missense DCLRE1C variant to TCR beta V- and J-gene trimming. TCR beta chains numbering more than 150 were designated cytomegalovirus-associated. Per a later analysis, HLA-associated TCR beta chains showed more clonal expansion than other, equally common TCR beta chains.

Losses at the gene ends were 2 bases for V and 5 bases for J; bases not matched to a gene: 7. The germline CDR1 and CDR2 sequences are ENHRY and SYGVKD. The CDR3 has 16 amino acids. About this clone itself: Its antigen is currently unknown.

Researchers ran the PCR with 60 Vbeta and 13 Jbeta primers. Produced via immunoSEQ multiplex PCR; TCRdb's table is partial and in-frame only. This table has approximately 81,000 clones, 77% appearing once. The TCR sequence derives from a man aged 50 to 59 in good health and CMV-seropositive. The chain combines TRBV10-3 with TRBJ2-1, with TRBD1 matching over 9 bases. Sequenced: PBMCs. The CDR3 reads CAISETGQGRDNEQFF. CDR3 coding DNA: TGTGCCATCAGTGAGACGGGACAGGGAAGAGACAATGAGCAGTTCTTC.